These T cell receptor beta chains were read from a single sample in a study of T cell responses to AZD1222 COVID-19 vaccine. The method was immunoSEQ multiplex PCR; TCRdb's version includes in-frame clones alone and lacks a portion of them. This sample carries almost 65,000 clones, roughly 84% of them seen once, and the ten largest clones take roughly 6.6%. Sequencing was performed on peripheral blood, taken on day 0 of AZD1222 vaccination. Receptors originate from an adult in good health. The CDR3 runs from the conserved cysteine through the conserved F or W. The D gene is left open where the match is weak. The size of a clone is reported for some rows only, either as once, few or many, or as a class for expanded clones.

J gene: TRBJ2-3; D gene: TRBD1; V gene: TRBV2; clone size: -; CDR3 protein: CASSMGQGTDTQYF; CDR3 DNA: TGTGCCAGCAGTATGGGACAGGGCACAGATACGCAGTATTTT
J gene: TRBJ1-1; D gene: -; V gene: TRBV27; clone size: -; CDR3 protein: CASSSRVRGNTEAFF; CDR3 DNA: TGTGCCAGCAGTTCCCGGGTGAGGGGGAACACTGAAGCTTTCTTT
J gene: TRBJ2-2; D gene: TRBD1; V gene: TRBV5-6; clone size: once; CDR3 protein: CASRSTGANTGELFF; CDR3 DNA: TGTGCCAGCAGGTCGACAGGGGCTAACACCGGGGAGCTGTTTTTT
J gene: TRBJ1-4; D gene: -; V gene: TRBV11-2; clone size: -; CDR3 protein: CASSLLRQFGEKLFF; CDR3 DNA: TGTGCCAGCAGCTTATTACGGCAATTCGGTGAAAAACTGTTTTTT
J gene: TRBJ1-5; D gene: TRBD1; V gene: TRBV18; clone size: -; CDR3 protein: CASSPVQGQPQHF; CDR3 DNA: TGTGCCAGCTCACCAGTACAGGGGCAGCCCCAGCATTTT
J gene: TRBJ1-5; D gene: -; V gene: TRBV28; clone size: -; CDR3 protein: CASRQGGSNQPQHF; CDR3 DNA: TGTGCCAGCAGACAAGGGGGTAGCAATCAGCCCCAGCATTTT
J gene: TRBJ2-2; D gene: TRBD1; V gene: TRBV19; clone size: -; CDR3 protein: CASRQGAGGELFF; CDR3 DNA: TGTGCCAGTAGACAGGGGGCGGGCGGGGAGCTGTTTTTT
J gene: TRBJ2-2; D gene: TRBD1; V gene: TRBV7-6; clone size: -; CDR3 protein: CASSSIGQGGTGELFF; CDR3 DNA: TGTGCCAGCAGCTCTATCGGACAGGGGGGTACCGGGGAGCTGTTTTTT
J gene: TRBJ2-7; D gene: -; V gene: TRBV6-5; clone size: few; CDR3 protein: CASSYGAPQGLYEQYF; CDR3 DNA: TGTGCCAGCAGTTACGGTGCCCCGCAGGGACTTTACGAGCAGTACTTC
J gene: TRBJ2-1; D gene: TRBD2; V gene: TRBV20-1; clone size: -; CDR3 protein: CSASIAGVRSYNEQFF; CDR3 DNA: TGCAGTGCTAGTATCGCGGGGGTTCGTTCCTACAATGAGCAGTTCTTC
J gene: TRBJ2-3; D gene: -; V gene: TRBV6-6; clone size: -; CDR3 protein: CASSYYITDTQYF; CDR3 DNA: TGTGCCAGCAGTTACTATATCACAGATACGCAGTATTTT
J gene: TRBJ2-2; D gene: -; V gene: TRBV12-5; clone size: -; CDR3 protein: CASGLGTRGGTGELFF; CDR3 DNA: TGTGCTAGTGGTTTGGGCACCCGGGGTGGCACCGGGGAGCTGTTTTTT
J gene: TRBJ2-3; D gene: TRBD2; V gene: TRBV6-5; clone size: few; CDR3 protein: CASRVQAGGPNTQYF; CDR3 DNA: TGTGCCAGCAGAGTTCAAGCGGGGGGGCCAAATACGCAGTATTTT
J gene: TRBJ1-1; D gene: -; V gene: TRBV28; clone size: -; CDR3 protein: CASSVSTPEAFF; CDR3 DNA: TGTGCCAGCAGTGTCTCAACTCCAGAAGCTTTCTTT
J gene: TRBJ1-6; D gene: -; V gene: TRBV5-1; clone size: -; CDR3 protein: CASSLEPTVSPLHF; CDR3 DNA: TGCGCCAGCAGCTTGGAACCCACGGTGTCACCCCTCCACTTT
J gene: TRBJ2-7; D gene: -; V gene: TRBV29-1; clone size: -; CDR3 protein: CSVEVGGYYEQYF; CDR3 DNA: TGCAGCGTTGAGGTCGGGGGCTACTACGAGCAGTACTTC
J gene: TRBJ1-2; D gene: -; V gene: TRBV7-9; clone size: once; CDR3 protein: CASSTVPVYGYTF; CDR3 DNA: TGTGCCAGCAGCACAGTTCCAGTCTATGGCTACACCTTC
J gene: TRBJ1-3; D gene: -; V gene: TRBV5-8; clone size: -; CDR3 protein: CASSRDRGNTIYF; CDR3 DNA: TGTGCCAGCAGTCGGGACCGTGGAAACACCATATATTTT
J gene: TRBJ1-4; D gene: TRBD1; V gene: TRBV28; clone size: -; CDR3 protein: CASRRDRFPTNEKLFF; CDR3 DNA: TGTGCCAGCAGACGGGACAGGTTTCCAACTAATGAAAAACTGTTTTTT
J gene: TRBJ1-5; D gene: -; V gene: TRBV7-2; clone size: -; CDR3 protein: CASSVKGLGQPQHF; CDR3 DNA: TGTGCCAGCAGCGTGAAGGGTTTAGGACAGCCCCAGCATTTT
J gene: TRBJ2-6; D gene: -; V gene: TRBV5-1; clone size: -; CDR3 protein: CASSPVWPGANVLTF; CDR3 DNA: TGCGCCAGCAGCCCGGTTTGGCCTGGGGCCAACGTCCTGACTTTC
J gene: TRBJ1-1; D gene: -; V gene: TRBV6-6; clone size: -; CDR3 protein: CASSYLEMNTEAFF; CDR3 DNA: TGTGCCAGCAGTTACCTCGAGATGAACACTGAAGCTTTCTTT
J gene: TRBJ1-1; D gene: -; V gene: TRBV5-6; clone size: -; CDR3 protein: CASSSRIWIGENTEAFF; CDR3 DNA: TGTGCCAGCAGCTCCCGTATTTGGATTGGGGAGAACACTGAAGCTTTCTTT
J gene: TRBJ1-3; D gene: -; V gene: TRBV10-3; clone size: -; CDR3 protein: CAISDPNLSGNTIYF; CDR3 DNA: TGTGCCATCAGTGATCCCAACCTCTCTGGAAACACCATATATTTT
J gene: TRBJ2-7; D gene: -; V gene: TRBV10-3; clone size: -; CDR3 protein: CAIRDTSQVGEQYF; CDR3 DNA: TGTGCCATCAGAGACACCTCCCAAGTTGGCGAGCAGTACTTC
J gene: TRBJ1-2; D gene: -; V gene: TRBV6-1; clone size: -; CDR3 protein: CASSGAWGKDYYGYTF; CDR3 DNA: TGTGCCAGCAGTGGCGCGTGGGGGAAGGACTACTATGGCTACACCTTC
J gene: TRBJ2-5; D gene: -; V gene: TRBV5-1; clone size: -; CDR3 protein: CASGDLRNQETQYF; CDR3 DNA: TGCGCCAGCGGCGACCTACGAAACCAAGAGACCCAGTACTTC